The text below deals with one TCR beta chain. Libraries were prepared by immunoSEQ multiplex PCR; TCRdb keeps only in-frame clonotypes and omits some of them. The repertoire holds approximately 270,000 clones, with 85% to 90% as singletons. This record comes from a study of blood T cell repertoires in COVID-19. Study details: The study drew acute and convalescent COVID-19 samples from the United States, Italy and Spain. T cells, B-cell-depleted T cells, or PBMCs supplied cDNA or gDNA.

Germline trimming cut 4 bases from V and 3 bases from J; bases unmatched to any gene: 8. The CDR3 is 16 residues long. Germline V gene lookup returns CDR1 SGHVS and CDR2 FQNEAQ. Enrolled through a virtual design, the participants were between roughly 18 and 100 years of age and came from some 25 US areas. Recovered status in Cohort 3 required two negative PCRs, clearance, or symptom resolution. What was sequenced was PBMCs or T cells enriched from blood (not recorded which). The rearrangement uses TRBV7-8 and TRBJ2-3, with TRBD1 matching 9 bases. This TCR was recovered from a middle-aged man who had recovered from COVID-19. The CDR3 DNA is TGTGCCAGCAGCTACAACCCGGGACAGGGTACAGATACGCAGTATTTT. Translated: CASSYNPGQGTDTQYF.